This entry describes one T cell receptor (beta chain). Authors' data handling: Amplifying reference gene primers gave estimates of nucleated cell counts. Profiled with immunoSEQ multiplex PCR; TCRdb holds only in-frame clones, not every one. The V and J calls and clone size come from that table; D and trimming were worked out from the DNA. The sample records 110,000 or so clones, roughly 75% being singletons. This entry comes from a study of blood T cell repertoires in COVID-19. Study in general: Sites across the United States, Italy and Spain contributed samples from acute and convalescent COVID-19. The cDNA or gDNA used as material had been derived from T cells, B-cell-depleted T cells, or PBMCs.

Trimming pared 4 bases from V and 7 bases from J, leaving 8 bases between. The CDR3 covers 11 residues. The chain joins TRBV12-3 or TRBV12-4 to TRBJ2-7; D gene uncertain. The source of this sequence is a human donor in a cohort sampled during active or convalescent COVID-19. The sequencing input was peripheral blood. The CDR3 bases are TGTGCCAGCAGTTCTATAATGGAGCAGTACTTC. It specifies CASSSIMEQYF.